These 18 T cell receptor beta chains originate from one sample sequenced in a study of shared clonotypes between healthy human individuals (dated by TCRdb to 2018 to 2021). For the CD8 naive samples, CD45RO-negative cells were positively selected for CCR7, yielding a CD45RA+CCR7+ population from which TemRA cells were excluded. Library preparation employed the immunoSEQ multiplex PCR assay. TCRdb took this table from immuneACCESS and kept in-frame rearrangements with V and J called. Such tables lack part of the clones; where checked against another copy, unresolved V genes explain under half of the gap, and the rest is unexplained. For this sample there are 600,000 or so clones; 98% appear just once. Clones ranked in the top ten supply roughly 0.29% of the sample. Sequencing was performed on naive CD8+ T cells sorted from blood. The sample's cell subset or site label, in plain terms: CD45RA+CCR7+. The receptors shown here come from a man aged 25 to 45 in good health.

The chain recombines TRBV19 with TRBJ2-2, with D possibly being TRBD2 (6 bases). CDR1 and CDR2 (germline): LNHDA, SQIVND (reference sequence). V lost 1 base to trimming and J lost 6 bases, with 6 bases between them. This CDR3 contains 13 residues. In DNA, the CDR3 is TGTGCCAGTAGTATAGGGGGGGCCGGGGAGCTGTTTTTT. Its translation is CASSIGGAGELFF.

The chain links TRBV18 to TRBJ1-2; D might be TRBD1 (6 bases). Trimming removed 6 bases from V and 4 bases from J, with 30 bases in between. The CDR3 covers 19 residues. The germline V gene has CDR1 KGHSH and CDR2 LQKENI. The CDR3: CASSLYDRPDSPKGYGYTF. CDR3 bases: TGTGCCAGCTCGCTATACGACAGGCCCGACTCACCGAAGGGCTATGGCTACACCTTC.

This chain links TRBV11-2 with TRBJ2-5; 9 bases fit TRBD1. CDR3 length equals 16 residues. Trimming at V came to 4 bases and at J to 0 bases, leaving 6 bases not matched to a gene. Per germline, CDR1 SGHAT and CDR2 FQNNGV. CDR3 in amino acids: CASSSGTGLDQETQYF. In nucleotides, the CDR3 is TGTGCCAGCAGCTCTGGGACAGGGTTGGACCAAGAGACCCAGTACTTC.

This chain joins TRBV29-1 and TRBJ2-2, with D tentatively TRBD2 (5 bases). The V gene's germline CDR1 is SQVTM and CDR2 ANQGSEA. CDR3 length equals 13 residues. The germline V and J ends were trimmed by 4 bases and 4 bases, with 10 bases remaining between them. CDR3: CSVARAVTGELFF. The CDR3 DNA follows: TGCAGCGTTGCTCGAGCGGTCACCGGGGAGCTGTTTTTT.

CDR3: CASSFTANYGYTF. For the CDR3, the DNA is TGTGCCAGCAGCTTCACGGCTAACTATGGCTACACCTTC. This chain joins TRBV7-2 and TRBJ1-2; D is uncertain. The V gene's germline CDR1 is SGHTA and CDR2 FQGNSA. CDR3 length: 13 residues. Between the trimmed V and J ends, which lost 3 bases and 0 bases, there was a span of 5 bases.

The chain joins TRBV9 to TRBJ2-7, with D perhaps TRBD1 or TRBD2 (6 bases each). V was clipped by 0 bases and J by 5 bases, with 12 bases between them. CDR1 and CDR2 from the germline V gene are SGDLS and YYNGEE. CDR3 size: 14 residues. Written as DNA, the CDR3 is TGTGCCAGCAGCGTAGGGGGGGCAACAGACGAGCAGTACTTC. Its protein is CASSVGGATDEQYF.

The CDR3 nucleotides are TGTGCCAGCAGGGCCGGGACAGGGCCCTACGAGCAGTACTTC. This sequence encodes CASRAGTGPYEQYF. This chain joins TRBV6-1 and TRBJ2-7; TRBD1 aligns across 9 bases. This CDR3 contains 14 residues. Germline lookup yields CDR1 MNHNS and CDR2 SASEGT. After removal of 6 bases from V and 2 bases from J, the junction contained 5 bases not matched to a gene.

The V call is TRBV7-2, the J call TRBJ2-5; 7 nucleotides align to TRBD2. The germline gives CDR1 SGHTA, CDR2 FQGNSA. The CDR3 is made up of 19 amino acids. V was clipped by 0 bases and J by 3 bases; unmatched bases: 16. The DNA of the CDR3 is TGTGCCAGCAGCTTAGCGACGCTAGCGGCAGTGGATACGAAAGAGACCCAGTACTTC. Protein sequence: CASSLATLAAVDTKETQYF.

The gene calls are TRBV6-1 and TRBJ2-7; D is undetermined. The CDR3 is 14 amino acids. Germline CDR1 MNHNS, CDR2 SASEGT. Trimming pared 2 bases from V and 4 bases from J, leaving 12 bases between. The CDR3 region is CASSERFLVYEQYF. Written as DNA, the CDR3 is TGTGCCAGCAGTGAAAGGTTCCTAGTATACGAGCAGTACTTC.

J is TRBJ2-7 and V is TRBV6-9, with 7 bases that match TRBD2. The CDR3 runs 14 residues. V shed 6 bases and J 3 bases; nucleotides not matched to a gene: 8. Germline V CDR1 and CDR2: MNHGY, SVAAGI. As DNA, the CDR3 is TGTGCCAGCAGCCGGACTAGACGATTCTACGAGCAGTACTTC. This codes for CASSRTRRFYEQYF.

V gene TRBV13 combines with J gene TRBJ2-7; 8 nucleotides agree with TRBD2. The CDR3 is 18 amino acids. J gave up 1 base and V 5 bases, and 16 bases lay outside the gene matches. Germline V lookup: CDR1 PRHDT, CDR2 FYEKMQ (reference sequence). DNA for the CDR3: TGTGCCAGCAGCCTAGTGGCCCGGGAGGGCCAGGGATCCTACGAGCAGTACTTC. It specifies CASSLVAREGQGSYEQYF.

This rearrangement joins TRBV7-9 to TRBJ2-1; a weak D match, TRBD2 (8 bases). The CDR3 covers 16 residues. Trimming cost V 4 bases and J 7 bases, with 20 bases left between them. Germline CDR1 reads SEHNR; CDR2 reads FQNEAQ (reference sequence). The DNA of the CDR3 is TGTGCCAGCAGCTCAACCGAGGGGGCTAGCGGGAATGAGCAGTTCTTC. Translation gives CASSSTEGASGNEQFF.

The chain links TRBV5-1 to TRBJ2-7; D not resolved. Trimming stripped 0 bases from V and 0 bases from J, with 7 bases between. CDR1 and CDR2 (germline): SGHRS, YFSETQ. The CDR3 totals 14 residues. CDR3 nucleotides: TGCGCCAGCAGCTTGGAAGTCCGCTCCTACGAGCAGTACTTC. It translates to CASSLEVRSYEQYF.

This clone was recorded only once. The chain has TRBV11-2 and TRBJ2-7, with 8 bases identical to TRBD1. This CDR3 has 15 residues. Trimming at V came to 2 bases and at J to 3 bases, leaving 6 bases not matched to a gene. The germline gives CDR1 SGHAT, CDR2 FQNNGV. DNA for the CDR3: TGTGCCAGCAGCTTACTTTCAGGGGGCCGCTACGAGCAGTACTTC. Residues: CASSLLSGGRYEQYF.

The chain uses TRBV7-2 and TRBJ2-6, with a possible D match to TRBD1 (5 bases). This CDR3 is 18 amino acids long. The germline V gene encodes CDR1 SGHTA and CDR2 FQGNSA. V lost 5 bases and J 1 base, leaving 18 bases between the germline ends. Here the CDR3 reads CASSLRGTVNSGANVLTF. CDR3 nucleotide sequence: TGTGCCAGCAGCCTAAGGGGTACGGTCAATTCTGGGGCCAACGTCCTGACTTTC. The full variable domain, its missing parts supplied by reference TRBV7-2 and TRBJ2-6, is GAGVSQSPSNKVTEKGKDVELRCDPISGHTALYWYRQSLGQGLEFLIYFQGNSAPDKSGLPSDRFSAERTGGSVSTLTIQRTQQEDSAVYLCASSLRGTVNSGANVLTFGAGSRLTVL.

CDR3 sequence: CASSLLAGVDEQYF. Here the CDR3 DNA reads TGTGCCAGCAGCCTCCTAGCGGGAGTCGACGAGCAGTACTTC. This chain uses TRBV7-9 with TRBJ2-7; TRBD2 matches at 10 bases. The germline gives CDR1 SEHNR, CDR2 FQNEAQ (reference sequence). The ends lost 5 bases at V and 5 bases at J; junction bases unmatched: 6. This CDR3 spans 14 amino acids.

CDR3 nucleotides: TGTGCCAGTAGTGCCGGGACAGCCGCTTACGAGCAGTACTTC. Protein sequence: CASSAGTAAYEQYF. The V gene is TRBV19, the J gene TRBJ2-7, with 7 bases that match TRBD1. This CDR3 has 14 amino acids. The trim removed 5 bases at V and 4 bases at J, leaving 8 bases unmatched. CDR1 is LNHDA and CDR2 is SQIVND in the germline V gene (reference sequence). The variable domain in full, completed from reference TRBV19 and TRBJ2-7, reads DGGITQSPKYLFRKEGQNVTLSCEQNLNHDAMYWYRQDPGQGLRLIYYSQIVNDFQKGDIAEGYSVSREKKESFPLTVTSAQKNPTAFYLCASSAGTAAYEQYFGPGTRLTVT.

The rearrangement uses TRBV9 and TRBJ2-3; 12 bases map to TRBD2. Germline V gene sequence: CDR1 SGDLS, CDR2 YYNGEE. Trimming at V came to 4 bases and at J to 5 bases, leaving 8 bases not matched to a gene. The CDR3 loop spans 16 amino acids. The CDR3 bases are TGTGCCAGCAGCCCGCGGCTAGCGGGAGGGCTAGATACGCAGTATTTT. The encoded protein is CASSPRLAGGLDTQYF. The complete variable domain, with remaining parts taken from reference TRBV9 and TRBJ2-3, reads DSGVTQTPKHLITATGQRVTLRCSPRSGDLSVYWYQQSLDQGLQFLIQYYNGEERAKGNILERFSAQQFPDLHSELNLSSLELGDSALYFCASSPRLAGGLDTQYFGPGTRLTVL.